A selection of T cell receptor beta chains follows, all from one sample in a study of CD8+CD57+ T cells in acquired aplastic anemia. One entry per CDR3 protein, called by TCRdb with MiXCR from the reads. The data contain about 180,000 distinct CDR3 sequences, 55% to 65% of them seen just once; the ten biggest clones take up about 42%. Sequencing used sorted CD4+, CD8+, or CD8+CD57+ T cells (not recorded which) from PBMCs. These TCRs come from a human donor with aplastic anemia. Each CDR3 is given with its conserved first and last residue. Fields, in order: V gene, clone size, J gene, CDR3 protein. Clone sizes are given selectively: once, few, many, or a class where the clone is expanded.

V: TRBV15
size: -
J: TRBJ2-7
CDR3: CATSRGDEVFYEQYF

V: TRBV7-2
size: few
J: TRBJ2-2
CDR3: CASSGQANTGELFF

V: TRBV7-9
size: -
J: TRBJ2-3
CDR3: CASSLPGTALCFDTQYF

V: TRBV29-1
size: once
J: TRBJ1-2
CDR3: CSVVLEGHYGYTF

V: TRBV5-6
size: many
J: TRBJ2-3
CDR3: CASSPSSTDTQYF

V: TRBV7-9
size: many
J: TRBJ2-2
CDR3: CASSVRQGHGELFF

V: TRBV2
size: -
J: TRBJ1-2
CDR3: CASSVIQVEGYTF

V: TRBV20-1
size: -
J: TRBJ1-6
CDR3: CSALPPGQFNSPLHF

V: TRBV2
size: -
J: TRBJ2-2
CDR3: CASVFGTITGELFF

V: TRBV14
size: many
J: TRBJ2-5
CDR3: CASSDTNRGSETQYF

V: TRBV6-6
size: many
J: TRBJ2-3
CDR3: CASSLDRGTDTQYF

V: TRBV5-1
size: -
J: TRBJ1-5
CDR3: CASSDAGYQPQHF

V: TRBV12-3/TRBV12-4
size: -
J: TRBJ1-1
CDR3: CASRPQGGTEAFF

V: TRBV20-1
size: -
J: TRBJ2-7
CDR3: CSARRQPSSYEQYF

V: TRBV7-3
size: -
J: TRBJ2-3
CDR3: CASSRGTSGGARDTQYF

V: TRBV6-1
size: few
J: TRBJ2-7
CDR3: CASRTRLAGGEQYF

V: TRBV2
size: -
J: TRBJ2-7
CDR3: CASSQGTGTYEQYF

V: TRBV15
size: -
J: TRBJ2-3
CDR3: CATSRGGSTDTQYF

V: TRBV10-3
size: -
J: TRBJ2-3
CDR3: CAISEYSGTGGRDTQYF

V: TRBV2
size: -
J: TRBJ2-7
CDR3: CASSTRDRDYEQYF

V: TRBV12-3/TRBV12-4
size: many
J: TRBJ2-1
CDR3: CASSPKTPYNEQFF

V: TRBV7-4
size: -
J: TRBJ1-3
CDR3: CASSLDGSGNTIYF

V: TRBV20-1
size: -
J: TRBJ1-1
CDR3: CSTLKQANTEAFF